The 11 T cell receptor beta chains below come from one sample, sequenced in a study of regulatory T cells in long-lasting Graves disease. Documented time point: newly diagnosed GD, antithyroid drugs for less than 3 months. Construction of the TCR library relied on RNA isolated from PBMCs. iRepertoire HTBI primers and Arm-PCR of CDR3 regions built TCR beta libraries. MiXCR was run by TCRdb on the multiplex PCR reads, yielding one entry per CDR3 protein. The table has about 540,000 distinct CDR3 sequences, approximately 15% seen once. These data were also reused for a study on T cells in Graves' hyperthyroidism and ophthalmopathy.

The sequencing here drew on peripheral blood mononuclear cells (PBMCs), taken at new diagnosis, from a patient treated with antithyroid drugs. These receptors were obtained from a young man with Graves disease.

This clonotype was recorded at least ten times. The chain combines TRBV25-1 with TRBJ1-1; the match to TRBD1 covers 7 bases. The CDR3 extends over 13 amino acids. V lost 4 bases, J lost 3 bases, and 2 bases stayed unmatched. Germline CDR1 is MGHDK and CDR2 is SYGVNS. The CDR3 nucleotides are TGTGCCAGCAGTGGACAGGGAGACACTGAAGCTTTCTTT. As protein: CASSGQGDTEAFF.

As regards this clonotype: The junction does not match germline at one end; this may be a read error. The rearrangement joins TRBV7-9 to TRBJ2-4; TRBD2 is a possible D gene (5 bases). Germline V gene sequence: CDR1 SEHNR, CDR2 FQNEAQ (reference sequence). This CDR3 has 15 residues. In nucleotides, the CDR3 is TGTGCCAGCGGCTTATTTGCGGGAGCCAAAAACATTCAGTACTTC. Translation: CASGLFAGAKNIQYF.

Ten or more counts support this clonotype. V is TRBV6-5 and J is TRBJ1-1; D might be TRBD1 (5 bases). The CDR3 contains 15 residues. V lost 2 bases, J lost 0 bases, and 10 bases lay in between. The germline V gene has CDR1 MNHEY and CDR2 SVGAGI. CDR3: CASSYIRGMNTEAFF. The CDR3 DNA follows: TGTGCCAGCAGTTACATTCGGGGGATGAACACTGAAGCTTTCTTT.

This clonotype was counted many times. J is TRBJ1-1 and V is TRBV29-1; D gene ambiguous. The germline V and J ends were trimmed by 6 bases and 1 base, with 9 bases remaining between them. Germline V lookup: CDR1 SQVTM, CDR2 ANQGSEA. The CDR3 sequence is 12 residues long. The CDR3 DNA reads TGCAGCGTATCCGTTGGGAACACTGAAGCTTTCTTT. Protein sequence: CSVSVGNTEAFF.

This clonotype was recorded a few times. V is TRBV5-1 and J is TRBJ1-2; TRBD1 might be the D (5 bases). This CDR3 has 15 amino acids. Germline CDR1 reads SGHRS; CDR2 reads YFSETQ. The germline V and J ends were trimmed by 5 bases and 0 bases, with 14 bases remaining between them. In DNA form, the CDR3 reads TGCGCCAGCAGACCGACAGACGCTGCTAACTATGGCTACACCTTC. It translates to CASRPTDAANYGYTF.

There are a few counts of this clonotype. V usage is TRBV13 and J usage is TRBJ2-7; 14 bases map to TRBD2. The CDR3 totals 19 residues. J lost 6 bases, V lost 4 bases, and 17 bases had no gene match. CDR1 and CDR2 from the germline V gene are PRHDT and FYEKMQ (reference sequence). The chain's CDR3 is CASSSYPGTSGSSSREQYF. CDR3 coding DNA: TGTGCCAGCAGCTCCTACCCCGGGACTAGCGGGAGTTCCTCCCGCGAGCAGTACTTC.

The chain employs TRBV30 and TRBJ1-2; 9 positions match TRBD1. Germline V gene data show CDR1 as GTSNPN and CDR2 as SVGIG (reference sequence). Germline trimming cut 4 bases from V and 8 bases from J; bases unmatched to any gene: 8. The length of the CDR3 is 13 residues. The CDR3 region has the DNA TGTGCCTGGACCGCACAGGGGGCGCGAGGCTACACCTTC. Amino acids: CAWTAQGARGYTF.

This clonotype was seen at least ten times. The chain uses TRBV9 and TRBJ2-7; D remains unclear. The CDR3 contains 14 residues. Looked up from germline, CDR1 is SGDLS and CDR2 is YYNGEE. The V and J ends lost 0 bases and 2 bases respectively, with 9 bases between them. CDR3 sequence: CASSVAVFAYEQYF. In nucleotides, the CDR3 is TGTGCCAGCAGCGTAGCGGTCTTTGCCTACGAGCAGTACTTC.

This rearrangement joins TRBV9 to TRBJ1-6; no clear D gene. This CDR3 is 14 amino acids long. From germline, CDR1 is SGDLS and CDR2 YYNGEE. Trimming took 1 base from V and 8 from J, leaving 10 bases between them. The CDR3 bases are TGTGCCAGCAGCGTAAGGGTCCGGGATTCACCCCTCCACTTT. Residues: CASSVRVRDSPLHF.

In its sample, this clonotype was seen many times. This chain uses TRBV29-1 with TRBJ2-5, with 8 bases lining up with TRBD2. The CDR3 consists of 13 residues. The V gene end was trimmed by 8 bases and the J gene end by 0 bases; junction bases not matched to a gene: 5. From germline, CDR1 is SQVTM and CDR2 ANQGSEA. The CDR3 sequence: CSYRGGHQETQYF. The CDR3 DNA is TGCAGCTACCGGGGGGGCCACCAAGAGACCCAGTACTTC.

This clonotype was observed a handful of times. The chain links TRBV5-1 to TRBJ2-5; weak D call: TRBD1 (6 bases). Germline V gives CDR1 SGHRS, CDR2 YFSETQ. CDR3 length: 12 residues. The ends were cut back, 5 bases at V and 5 bases at J, with 10 bases in the middle. The CDR3 DNA sequence: TGCGCCAGCAGACGGGACACCGAGACCCAGTACTTC. Its translation is CASRRDTETQYF.